The clone carrying this TCR beta chain appeared many times. Its antigen is still unknown. The data stem from a study of T cells after yellow fever vaccination. Study at large: Preparation of the low-cell-number fractions used SMART-Seq v4 Ultra Low Input. Study observations and caveats: Only a minor proportion of clonotypes was detected across both CD4 and CD8 compartments.

The V end was cut by 0 bases, the J end by 7 bases, with 13 bases between. The CDR3 covers 15 residues. Germline values: CDR1 MNHEY, CDR2 SVGAGI. UMIs and a universal primer site were added when TCR cDNA was made by 5'RACE template switching. TCRdb passed the 5' RACE reads through MiXCR, listing each CDR3 protein once. The sample includes 120,000 to 150,000 distinct CDR3 sequences, roughly 8% of them seen just once. The TCR sequence derives from a man aged 25 to 45 who received the YFV17D yellow fever vaccine. This specimen consisted of CD4+ T cells sorted from PBMCs, obtained 5 days after the yellow fever booster vaccination. The chain links TRBV6-5 to TRBJ1-5; D not certain. The CDR3 DNA is TGTGCCAGCAGTTACTCTTCGGGGATAGAACAGCCCCAGCATTTT. It encodes CASSYSSGIEQPQHF.